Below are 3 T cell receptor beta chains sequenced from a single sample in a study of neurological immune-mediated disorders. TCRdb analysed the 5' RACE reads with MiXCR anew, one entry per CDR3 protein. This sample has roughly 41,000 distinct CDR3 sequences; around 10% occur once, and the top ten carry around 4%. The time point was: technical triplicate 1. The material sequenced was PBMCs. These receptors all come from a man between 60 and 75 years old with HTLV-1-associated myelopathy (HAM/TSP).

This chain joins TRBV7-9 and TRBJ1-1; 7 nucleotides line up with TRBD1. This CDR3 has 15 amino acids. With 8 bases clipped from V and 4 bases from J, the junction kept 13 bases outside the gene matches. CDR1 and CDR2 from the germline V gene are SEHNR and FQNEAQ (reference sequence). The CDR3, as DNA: TGTGCCAGCGGGACTTCGACAGGGTGGGGCACTGAAGCTTTCTTT. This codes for CASGTSTGWGTEAFF.

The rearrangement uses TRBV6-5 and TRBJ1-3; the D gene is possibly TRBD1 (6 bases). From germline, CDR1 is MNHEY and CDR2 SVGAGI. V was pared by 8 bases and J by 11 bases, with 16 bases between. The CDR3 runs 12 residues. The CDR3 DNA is TGTGCCAGCGGGACATGGAAGTGCGCCATATATTTT. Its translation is CASGTWKCAIYF.

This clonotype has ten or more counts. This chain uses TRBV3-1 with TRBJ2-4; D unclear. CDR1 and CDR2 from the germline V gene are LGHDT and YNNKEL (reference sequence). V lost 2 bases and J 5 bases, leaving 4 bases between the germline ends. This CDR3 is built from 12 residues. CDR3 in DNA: TGTGCCAGCAGCCAAAGTCAAAACATTCAGTACTTC. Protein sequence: CASSQSQNIQYF.